The TCR beta chain described here comes from a study of blood T cell repertoires in COVID-19. Study as a whole: PBMCs, B-cell-depleted T cells, or T cells provided the cDNA or gDNA that made up the material.

With V trimmed by 1 base and J by 1 base, 4 bases remained unmatched. CDR1 and CDR2 (germline): SEHNR, FQNEAQ (reference sequence). This CDR3 is built from 16 residues. In the authors' workflow: It was from reference gene primer amplification that nucleated cell counts were estimated. Sequenced by immunoSEQ multiplex PCR; TCRdb stores in-frame clones only, minus some. The D gene and trimming were derived from the DNA, and the V and J assignments and clone size from that table. The sample consists of about 440,000 clones, roughly 87% of them appearing once. Two negative PCRs, clearance, or symptom resolution had been documented for recovered Cohort 3 donors.

The receptor was isolated from a man aged 18 to 30 who had recovered from COVID-19. Sequenced material: PBMCs or T cells enriched from blood (not recorded which). J is TRBJ2-3 and V is TRBV7-9; 8 bases fit TRBD2. In DNA form, the CDR3 reads TGTGCCAGCAGCTTAGGTAGCGGGGTCCGCACAGATACGCAGTATTTT. It specifies CASSLGSGVRTDTQYF.